This T cell receptor (beta chain) was sequenced during a study of blood T cells in healthy people across ages. Through a sample-barcoded 5' primer and a J-beta primer mix, a second PCR was run for 7 to 11 cycles. Through a template-switch adaptor with 12 random nucleotides, each cDNA molecule received a tag. TCRdb re-called the 5' RACE reads through MiXCR, storing one row per CDR3 protein. The profile covers fewer than 900,000 distinct CDR3 sequences, with more than 40% appearing a single time and 20% to 25% taken by the ten largest. The sequence derives from a woman aged 60-75 years in good health. The sequenced sample was blood.

The CDR3: CASSLTSGLAGQNIQYF. CDR3 DNA sequence: TGTGCCAGCAGTTTGACCTCGGGACTAGCGGGCCAAAACATTCAGTACTTC. The rearrangement links TRBV12-3 or TRBV12-4 to TRBJ2-4; 12 bases agree with TRBD2. This CDR3 has 17 residues. V lost 3 bases, J lost 5 bases, and 8 bases stayed unmatched.